The 25 T cell receptor beta chains below were found in one sample sequenced in a study of kidney transplant recipient with SARS-CoV-2 infection. TCRdb redid the calling of the reads with MiXCR, one entry per CDR3 protein. The sample has 200,000 to 300,000 distinct CDR3 sequences, under 35% seen once. The sample here was a blood sample, taken at baseline and on roughly day 110 from a kidney transplant recipient. The receptors derive from a male patient between 25 and 39 years old who had COVID-19 and was a kidney transplant recipient. These T cells may partly come from the graft donor.

In its sample, this clonotype was seen many times. CDR3 sequence (DNA): TGTGCCAGCAGTTTCGTTGCGGGCACAGATACGCAGTATTTT. This translates into CASSFVAGTDTQYF. J is TRBJ2-3 and V is TRBV28; D remains ambiguous. This CDR3 is built from 14 residues. Germline CDR1 reads MDHEN; CDR2 reads SYDVKM. The germline V and J ends were trimmed by 3 bases and 1 base, with 8 bases remaining between them.

With respect to this clonotype: This may arise from a read error, as a much more abundant clone is one base away. V usage is TRBV2 and J usage is TRBJ2-7; no clear D gene. The CDR3 runs to 15 residues. Germline V gives CDR1 SNHLY, CDR2 FYNNEI. The V end was cut by 8 bases, the J end by 2 bases, with 19 bases between. For the CDR3, the DNA is TGTGCCAGCGCAAATCGGCTAGTGGTTCCCTACGAGCAGTACTTC. This sequence encodes CASANRLVVPYEQYF.

This clonotype was observed at least ten times. The gene calls are TRBV5-1 and TRBJ1-2; TRBD1 matches 7 bases. The germline V gene encodes CDR1 SGHRS and CDR2 YFSETQ. The V and J ends lost 4 bases and 4 bases, in that order; junction bases with no gene match: 13. The CDR3 contains 16 residues. This CDR3 reads CASSPQAGTESYGYTF. CDR3 DNA sequence: TGCGCCAGCAGCCCACAGGCCGGGACAGAGAGCTATGGCTACACCTTC.

This clonotype was seen repeatedly, ten times or more. The chain joins TRBV20-1 to TRBJ2-1; D might be TRBD1 or TRBD2, each matching 5 bases. Germline loops: CDR1 DFQATT, CDR2 SNEGSKA (reference sequence). The CDR3 is 14 residues long. Trimming pared 1 base from V and 7 bases from J, leaving 14 bases between. As DNA, the CDR3 is TGCAGTGCTAGAGTCGGGACGGTCTTGAATGAGCAGTTCTTC. Protein product: CSARVGTVLNEQFF.

This clonotype was seen many times. The chain carries TRBV19 and TRBJ1-1, with TRBD1 matching over 7 bases. Germline V gene data show CDR1 as LNHDA and CDR2 as SQIVND (reference sequence). V lost 6 bases and J lost 4; bases outside the gene matches: 8. The CDR3 has 14 amino acids. The CDR3 loop is CASRRRQGPTEAFF. DNA for the CDR3: TGTGCCAGTAGACGTCGACAGGGCCCCACTGAAGCTTTCTTT.

Ten or more counts support this clonotype. The chain couples TRBV28 to TRBJ2-7; D possibly uses TRBD1 or TRBD2 (5 bases each). With 8 bases removed from V and 0 bases from J, the gap between germline ends came to 14 bases. Per germline, CDR1 MDHEN and CDR2 SYDVKM. This CDR3 comprises 14 residues. CDR3 region: CASDGTGSSYEQYF. The CDR3 coding sequence is TGTGCCAGCGACGGGACGGGGAGCTCCTACGAGCAGTACTTC.

This clonotype came up a few times. The chain links TRBV25-1 to TRBJ2-3, with 10 nucleotides matching TRBD2. The CDR3 spans 14 residues. Germline CDR1 is MGHDK and CDR2 is SYGVNS. With V trimmed by 8 bases and J by 7 bases, 9 bases remained unmatched. The DNA of the CDR3 is TGTGCCAGCGAGGATAGCGGGAGGTATAATACGCAGTATTTT. Translating it yields CASEDSGRYNTQYF.

In its sample, this clonotype was seen many times. The V call is TRBV5-1, the J call TRBJ2-2; 11 bases match TRBD2. V gave up 5 bases and J gave up 6 bases; unmatched junction bases: 9. CDR1 is SGHRS, CDR2 YFSETQ, per germline. This CDR3 is built from 16 residues. The CDR3 sequence is CASRPTSGSRAGELFF. CDR3 DNA sequence: TGCGCCAGCAGACCCACTAGCGGGAGTAGGGCCGGGGAGCTGTTTTTT.

This clonotype came up many times. This rearrangement joins TRBV30 to TRBJ1-2; D is ambiguous. Trimming left V 3 bases short and J 4 bases short, with 21 bases between. Germline CDR1 GTSNPN, CDR2 SVGIG (reference sequence). The CDR3 spans 16 residues. The CDR3 protein is CAWRYRRYRKTYGYTF. The CDR3 nucleotides are TGTGCCTGGAGGTATAGGCGTTATAGAAAGACCTATGGCTACACCTTC.

This clonotype was counted a few times. CDR3 nucleotide sequence: TGTGCCAGCAGTTACGGGACAGCAACTAGCACAGATACGCAGTATTTT. Its protein product is CASSYGTATSTDTQYF. V is TRBV6-2 or TRBV6-3 and J is TRBJ2-3, with 7 bases fitting TRBD1. The CDR3 loop spans 16 amino acids. J lost 0 bases, V lost 2 bases, and 5 bases had no gene match. Germline V gene sequence: CDR1 MNHEY, CDR2 SVGEGT.

This clonotype was recorded once. A much larger clone lies a single base off, so this may be a read error. The gene calls are TRBV2 and TRBJ1-6, with TRBD1 as a possible D gene (5 bases). The CDR3 has 15 amino acids. Germline loops: CDR1 SNHLY, CDR2 FYNNEI. In DNA, the CDR3 is TGTGCCAGCAGTGAAGTTGAGGGGCTTAGCTCACCCCCCCACTTT. Its protein is CASSEVEGLSSPPHF.

This clonotype appeared many times. The chain links TRBV20-1 to TRBJ2-7; 12 bases align to TRBD1. The CDR3 runs 15 residues. With 6 bases clipped from V and 4 bases from J, the junction kept 10 bases outside the gene matches. Germline CDR1 is DFQATT and CDR2 is SNEGSKA (reference sequence). CDR3 sequence: CSADPPGQGAYEQYF. As DNA, the CDR3 is TGCAGTGCAGACCCCCCGGGACAGGGGGCTTACGAGCAGTACTTC.

As concerns this clonotype: Here the CDR3 omits its conserved ending phenylalanine or tryptophan, so a read error is the likely source. No DNA is shown, since the ends of the CDR3 on it are uncertain; the CDR3 is the one TCRdb lists. This chain connects TRBV25-1 to TRBJ1-1; TRBD1, the D gene given by the table, was not confirmed from the DNA. In germline, CDR1 is MGHDK, CDR2 SYGVNS. Including both end residues, the CDR3 is 15 amino acids long. CDR3 loop: CASSELDRRNTEAGL.

The sample holds many counts of this clonotype. The V call is TRBV28, the J call TRBJ2-7; TRBD1 agrees at 11 bases. Germline lookup yields CDR1 MDHEN and CDR2 SYDVKM. With 3 bases clipped from V and 0 bases from J, the junction kept 4 bases outside the gene matches. The CDR3 runs to 16 residues. The CDR3 bases are TGTGCCAGCAGTTTCCCGGGGACAGGGGGCTCCTACGAGCAGTACTTC. This codes for CASSFPGTGGSYEQYF.

This clonotype was observed at least ten times. The chain couples TRBV3-1 to TRBJ2-5; TRBD2 aligns across 14 bases. CDR1 and CDR2 from the germline V gene are LGHDT and YNNKEL (reference sequence). The CDR3 consists of 19 residues. The V and J ends lost 6 bases and 5 bases, in that order; junction bases with no gene match: 17. This chain's CDR3 is CASRAPLGLAGDQRETQYF. The DNA of the CDR3 is TGTGCCAGCAGGGCCCCCCTGGGACTAGCGGGGGATCAGCGGGAGACCCAGTACTTC.

This clonotype occurred many times. V usage is TRBV7-7 and J usage is TRBJ1-2; D ambiguous. V was clipped by 7 bases and J by 4 bases, with 25 bases between them. This CDR3 contains 17 residues. Looked up from germline, CDR1 is SSHAT and CDR2 is FNYEAQ (reference sequence). The DNA for the CDR3 is TGTGCCAGCATCGAGAGATATAAGTGCCGAAAGACCTATGGCTACACCTTC. Protein product: CASIERYKCRKTYGYTF.

This clonotype was seen many times. This CDR3 is CASSINLATVMQDTQYF. Here the CDR3 DNA reads TGTGCCAGCAGTATAAATTTAGCTACAGTCATGCAAGATACGCAGTATTTT. The rearrangement uses TRBV21-1 and TRBJ2-3. TRBV21-1 corresponds to a pseudogene. CDR3 size: 17 residues.

This clonotype was detected ten times or more. CDR3: CARESEVVRKTYGYTF. CDR3 in DNA: TGTGCCAGAGAATCAGAAGTGGTGAGAAAGACCTATGGCTACACCTTC. The chain combines TRBV5-3 with TRBJ1-2; D gene uncertain. TRBV5-3 is given ORF status, its function remaining uncertain. Trimming took 7 bases from V and 4 from J, leaving 23 bases between them. The CDR3 sequence is 16 residues long.

This clonotype turned up a few times. The junction shows a germline mismatch at one end, possibly a read error. This chain connects TRBV18 to TRBJ1-4; D gene uncertain. The CDR3 consists of 14 residues. From germline, CDR1 is KGHSH and CDR2 LQKENI. Written as DNA, the CDR3 is TGTGCCGGCTCACCAGTACACCTCGATGGAAAACTGTTTTTT. Translated: CAGSPVHLDGKLFF.

Concerning this clonotype itself: This could be a read error, since a much larger clone is one nucleotide away. The rearrangement links TRBV19 to TRBJ1-2; 8 bases are a match to TRBD1. Trimming cost V 0 bases and J 8 bases; bases outside gene matches: 11. The CDR3 totals 16 residues. Germline CDR1 LNHDA, CDR2 SQIVND (reference sequence). Here the CDR3 DNA reads TGTGCCAGTAGTATAGATCTCGAGACAGGGGTGGGAGGCTACACCTTC. Protein sequence: CASSIDLETGVGGYTF.

There are many counts of this clonotype. This chain links TRBV6-9 with TRBJ1-5; 9 nucleotides line up with TRBD1. Unmatched junction bases numbered 13, after V lost 8 bases and J lost 8 bases. This CDR3 has 15 amino acids. Germline CDR1 reads MNHGY; CDR2 reads SVAAGI. CDR3 sequence reads: CASGGTTGGSKPQHF. DNA for the CDR3: TGTGCCAGCGGGGGGACGACAGGGGGGTCGAAGCCCCAGCATTTT.

As regards this clonotype: A much larger clone differs from this one at a single base, so this may be a read error. The rearrangement uses TRBV7-3 and TRBJ2-2, with a weak D call TRBD1 (6 bases). This CDR3 is 17 amino acids long. Germline lookup yields CDR1 SGHTA and CDR2 FQGTGA. The CDR3 coding sequence is TGTGCCAGCAGCCAGACAGGTCCCACGAGGAACACCGAGGAGCTGTTTTTT. Its translation is CASSQTGPTRNTEELFF.

With regard to this clonotype: This clone may be a read error of a much larger clone one base away. The chain combines TRBV9 with TRBJ2-2; 8 bases are shared with TRBD2. CDR1 and CDR2 (germline): SGDLS, YYNGEE. The CDR3 sequence is 15 residues long. CDR3: CASGVIAGFTGELFF. The CDR3, as DNA: TGTGCCAGCGGCGTAATAGCGGGATTCACCGGGGAGCTGTTTTTT.

This clonotype was seen at least ten times. The rearrangement joins TRBV19 to TRBJ2-1; 11 positions match TRBD2. V lost 6 bases and J lost 3; bases outside the gene matches: 4. The CDR3 is made up of 15 amino acids. Germline loops: CDR1 LNHDA, CDR2 SQIVND (reference sequence). The chain's CDR3 is CASRRGLADYNEQFF. CDR3 sequence (DNA): TGTGCCAGTAGGCGGGGACTAGCGGACTACAATGAGCAGTTCTTC. Using reference TRBV19 and TRBJ2-1 for the parts outside the CDR3, the full variable domain is DGGITQSPKYLFRKEGQNVTLSCEQNLNHDAMYWYRQDPGQGLRLIYYSQIVNDFQKGDIAEGYSVSREKKESFPLTVTSAQKNPTAFYLCASRRGLADYNEQFFGPGTRLTVL.

This clonotype was counted ten times or more. V and J are TRBV12-3 or TRBV12-4 and TRBJ2-7; 13 nucleotides match TRBD2. Trimming at V came to 8 bases and at J to 1 base, leaving 8 bases not matched to a gene. The CDR3 has 16 residues. The CDR3 DNA is TGTGCCAGCGGCGGACTAGCGGGAGTCGGTTCCTACGAGCAGTACTTC. Amino acid sequence: CASGGLAGVGSYEQYF.